The rows below give T cell receptor beta chains drawn from one sample of a study of OX40 agonist ivuxolimab in advanced cancers. Sequencing used immunoSEQ multiplex PCR; TCRdb keeps in-frame clones, though not all of them. The table shows 25,000 to 30,000 clones, with around 85% occurring only once. Sequencing was performed on CD4+ or CD8+ T cells sorted from blood, taken in a trial of the OX40 agonist ivuxolimab. The receptors were gathered from an adult with an advanced solid tumor such as melanoma, head and neck, liver or kidney cancer. CDR3s include the opening cysteine and the closing phenylalanine or tryptophan. The order of the fields is CDR3 DNA, CDR3 protein, D gene, V gene, clone size, J gene. A D gene is named only where the DNA matches it firmly. Where a row states a size, it is once, few, many or the class of an expanded clone; other rows omit it.

DNA: TGTGCCAGCGGCAACAGGGGGCCTTCCTACAATGAGCAGTTCTTC; CDR3: CASGNRGPSYNEQFF; D: TRBD1; V: TRBV27; size: .; J: TRBJ2-1
DNA: TGTGCCAGCTCTTCGGGATACAATGAGCAGTTCTTC; CDR3: CASSSGYNEQFF; D: .; V: TRBV7-6; size: .; J: TRBJ2-1
DNA: TGTGCCAGCAGCTGGTGGGGCCGAACCGGGGAGCTGTTTTTT; CDR3: CASSWWGRTGELFF; D: .; V: TRBV7-9; size: .; J: TRBJ2-2
DNA: TGTGCCAGCAGCTTCCTAGCGGGGGGTCATCAGTACTTC; CDR3: CASSFLAGGHQYF; D: TRBD2; V: TRBV7-3; size: .; J: TRBJ2-5
DNA: TGCAGCGTTGAATGGACTAGCGGATACAATGAGCAGTTCTTC; CDR3: CSVEWTSGYNEQFF; D: TRBD2; V: TRBV29-1; size: .; J: TRBJ2-1
DNA: TGTGCCAGCAGCTTGGTAGCGGACAGGGAAGCTTTCTTT; CDR3: CASSLVADREAFF; D: TRBD1; V: TRBV5-6; size: .; J: TRBJ1-1
DNA: TGTGCCACCAGCAGAGAGCGGAGCTCCTACGAGCAGTACTTC; CDR3: CATSRERSSYEQYF; D: .; V: TRBV15; size: medium-sized; J: TRBJ2-7
DNA: TGCGCCAGTCGGGGGGACAGGGCCACAGATACGCAGTATTTT; CDR3: CASRGDRATDTQYF; D: TRBD1; V: TRBV5-1; size: .; J: TRBJ2-3
DNA: TGTGCCAGCAGCCTAACGGGATCTCAAATGAACACTGAAGCTTTCTTT; CDR3: CASSLTGSQMNTEAFF; D: .; V: TRBV14; size: .; J: TRBJ1-1
DNA: TGTGCCAGCAGCGCCTACGGGGGGAACTATGGCTACACCTTC; CDR3: CASSAYGGNYGYTF; D: .; V: TRBV9; size: .; J: TRBJ1-2
DNA: TGCAGCGTTGGAGATGGAGGAATCTACGAGCAGTACTTC; CDR3: CSVGDGGIYEQYF; D: .; V: TRBV29-1; size: .; J: TRBJ2-7
DNA: TGCGCCAGCAGCCCACCCGTAGGGGAGGTCGACGAGCAGTACTTC; CDR3: CASSPPVGEVDEQYF; D: .; V: TRBV5-1; size: .; J: TRBJ2-7
DNA: TGTGCCAGCAGCTTAAAAAACAAACCCTACGAGCAGTACTTC; CDR3: CASSLKNKPYEQYF; D: .; V: TRBV7-9; size: .; J: TRBJ2-7
DNA: TGTGCCAGCAGCGTAGACGGGACTAGGGGCAATGAGCAGTTCTTC; CDR3: CASSVDGTRGNEQFF; D: TRBD2; V: TRBV9; size: .; J: TRBJ2-1
DNA: TGCGCCAGCAGCCTAGTACAGGGGGAGTCCTACGAGCAGTACTTC; CDR3: CASSLVQGESYEQYF; D: TRBD1; V: TRBV4-1; size: .; J: TRBJ2-7
DNA: TGTGCCAGCAGTCCCCCGGAGGGGACCCAGTACTTC; CDR3: CASSPPEGTQYF; D: .; V: TRBV6-5; size: .; J: TRBJ2-5
DNA: TGCGCCAGCAGCTTCGGGGGGGCCTACGAGCAGTACTTC; CDR3: CASSFGGAYEQYF; D: TRBD2; V: TRBV5-1; size: .; J: TRBJ2-7
DNA: TGTGCCAGTAGTATACAGTTTCCTAGAGGGGCCTACAATGAGCAGTTCTTC; CDR3: CASSIQFPRGAYNEQFF; D: .; V: TRBV19; size: few; J: TRBJ2-1
DNA: TGTGCCAGCAGCCCCCCCGCAGTGCTTAACTATGGCTACACCTTC; CDR3: CASSPPAVLNYGYTF; D: .; V: TRBV7-9; size: .; J: TRBJ1-2
DNA: TGTGCCAGCAGCTTCCGGGACCAGATCTCCGAGCAGTACTTC; CDR3: CASSFRDQISEQYF; D: .; V: TRBV9; size: many; J: TRBJ2-7
DNA: TGCGCCAGCAGCTTGGACTGGGGCTCCTACAATGAGCAGTTCTTC; CDR3: CASSLDWGSYNEQFF; D: .; V: TRBV5-1; size: .; J: TRBJ2-1
DNA: TGTGCCAGCAGTTTAATAGGTCAGGGAGGCAATGAGCAGTTCTTC; CDR3: CASSLIGQGGNEQFF; D: .; V: TRBV28; size: .; J: TRBJ2-1
DNA: TGTGCCAGCAGTGCAGGCCGGATAAACACCGGGGAGCTGTTTTTT; CDR3: CASSAGRINTGELFF; D: .; V: TRBV2; size: .; J: TRBJ2-2
DNA: TGTGCCAGCAGTGTAGGTCCTAGCGGGAGCACAGATACGCAGTATTTT; CDR3: CASSVGPSGSTDTQYF; D: TRBD2; V: TRBV2; size: .; J: TRBJ2-3
DNA: TGTGCCAGCAAGGGCTATGATAATTCACCCCTCCACTTT; CDR3: CASKGYDNSPLHF; D: .; V: TRBV13; size: .; J: TRBJ1-6
DNA: TGTGCCAGCAGCTCATCCATCCTGAGCACAGATACGCAGTATTTT; CDR3: CASSSSILSTDTQYF; D: .; V: TRBV5-5; size: .; J: TRBJ2-3
DNA: TGTGCCAGCGGGGGAAATTATGGCTACACCTTC; CDR3: CASGGNYGYTF; D: .; V: TRBV7-9; size: .; J: TRBJ1-2
DNA: TGTGCCTGGAGTGTACCGGCAGGGTGGTACTCACCCCTCCACTTT; CDR3: CAWSVPAGWYSPLHF; D: .; V: TRBV30; size: .; J: TRBJ1-6
DNA: TGTGCCAGCAGCAATTACAACTCTGGAAACACCATATATTTT; CDR3: CASSNYNSGNTIYF; D: .; V: TRBV21-1; size: .; J: TRBJ1-3
DNA: TGTGCCAGCAGCACCGGGACAGGGAGTCAGCCCCAGCATTTT; CDR3: CASSTGTGSQPQHF; D: TRBD1; V: TRBV5-5; size: .; J: TRBJ1-5
DNA: TGTGCCAGTAGCGAGAATCCAGACAGCTCTCTCGACACTGAAGCTTTCTTT; CDR3: CASSENPDSSLDTEAFF; D: .; V: TRBV19; size: .; J: TRBJ1-1
DNA: TGTGCCAGCAGTGAACCCCAGGGGGCATGGGACTATGGCTACACCTTC; CDR3: CASSEPQGAWDYGYTF; D: TRBD1; V: TRBV2; size: few; J: TRBJ1-2
DNA: TGTGCCAGCAAGGGGACCTTAGGTTCACCCCTCCACTTT; CDR3: CASKGTLGSPLHF; D: .; V: TRBV2; size: .; J: TRBJ1-6
DNA: TGTGCCAGCAGCTTGCTCGGACTAGGTGTTTCAGATACGCAGTATTTT; CDR3: CASSLLGLGVSDTQYF; D: TRBD2; V: TRBV5-4; size: .; J: TRBJ2-3
DNA: TGTGCCAGCAGCTTTGTGGGGGAAACGGGACAGACCTACGAGCAGTACTTC; CDR3: CASSFVGETGQTYEQYF; D: TRBD1; V: TRBV7-8; size: few; J: TRBJ2-7
DNA: TGTGCCAGCAGCTTAGAGGCCGACAGGGGTTTATCCTACAATGAGCAGTTCTTC; CDR3: CASSLEADRGLSYNEQFF; D: TRBD1; V: TRBV11-2; size: .; J: TRBJ2-1
DNA: TGTGCCAGCAGTGAGGACAGGGTTCGACAGCCCCAGCATTTT; CDR3: CASSEDRVRQPQHF; D: TRBD1; V: TRBV2; size: .; J: TRBJ1-5
DNA: TGTGCCAGCAGCTTAGGACCTAGCGGGAGAGCCGGGGAGCTGTTTTTT; CDR3: CASSLGPSGRAGELFF; D: TRBD2; V: TRBV11-2; size: .; J: TRBJ2-2
DNA: TGTGCCAGCAGCGTGGGGTACAATGAGCAGTTCTTC; CDR3: CASSVGYNEQFF; D: .; V: TRBV5-6; size: .; J: TRBJ2-1
DNA: TGTGCCAGCAGACAGGGACTAGCGGGAGGGCCCAGGTCCTACGAGCAGTACTTC; CDR3: CASRQGLAGGPRSYEQYF; D: TRBD2; V: TRBV14; size: .; J: TRBJ2-7
DNA: TGTGCCAGCAGCGGAGGAGGGACAGGGGACGGACAGCCCCAGCATTTT; CDR3: CASSGGGTGDGQPQHF; D: TRBD1; V: TRBV9; size: .; J: TRBJ1-5
DNA: TGTGCCAGCAGTGGTTATGGGGGAACAATACTAATGGCGAACACCGGGGAGCTGTTTTTT; CDR3: CASSGYGGTILMANTGELFF; D: .; V: TRBV27; size: .; J: TRBJ2-2
DNA: TGTGCCAGCACGTCTACGCGGGAGTCGTCCTACAATGAGCAGTTCTTC; CDR3: CASTSTRESSYNEQFF; D: TRBD2; V: TRBV28; size: .; J: TRBJ2-1
DNA: TGCGCCAGCAGCCAGAGGTTAGCGGGGGCTTACAATGAGCAGTTCTTC; CDR3: CASSQRLAGAYNEQFF; D: TRBD2; V: TRBV4-1; size: .; J: TRBJ2-1